This T cell receptor beta chain is drawn from a study of blood T cell repertoires in COVID-19. Study background: Whether acute or convalescent, the COVID-19 samples came from the United States, Italy and Spain.

The germline V gene has CDR1 KGHSH and CDR2 LQKENI. This CDR3 is built from 12 residues. V lost 3 bases and J 7 bases, leaving 9 bases between the germline ends. Assay used: immunoSEQ multiplex PCR; TCRdb lists only in-frame clones, some missing. The repertoire includes 95,000 to 150,000 clones, roughly 84% of them detected once, and about 4% sits in the top ten. Each participant's cohort was designated according to participant-reported clinical history. Among Cohort 3 donors, those recovered had two negative PCRs, clearance, or symptom resolution. This chain connects TRBV18 to TRBJ2-5; D is undetermined. The sample was PBMCs or T cells enriched from blood (not recorded which). The TCR was taken from a woman aged 25 to 39 who had recovered from COVID-19. In DNA form, the CDR3 reads TGTGCCAGCTCACCTTCCCCCAGGACCCAGTACTTC. This codes for CASSPSPRTQYF.